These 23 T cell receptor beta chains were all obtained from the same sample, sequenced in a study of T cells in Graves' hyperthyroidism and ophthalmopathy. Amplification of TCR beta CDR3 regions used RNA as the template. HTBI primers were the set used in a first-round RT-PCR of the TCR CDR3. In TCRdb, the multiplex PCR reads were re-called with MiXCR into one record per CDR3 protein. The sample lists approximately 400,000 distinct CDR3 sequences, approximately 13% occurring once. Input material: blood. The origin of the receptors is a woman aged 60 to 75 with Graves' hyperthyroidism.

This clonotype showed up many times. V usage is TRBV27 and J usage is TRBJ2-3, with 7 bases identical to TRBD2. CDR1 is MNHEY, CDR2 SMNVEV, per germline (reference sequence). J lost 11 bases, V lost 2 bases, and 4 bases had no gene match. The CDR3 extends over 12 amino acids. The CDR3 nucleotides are TGTGCCAGCAGTTTAAAGCGGGAACAGCAGTATTTT. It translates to CASSLKREQQYF.

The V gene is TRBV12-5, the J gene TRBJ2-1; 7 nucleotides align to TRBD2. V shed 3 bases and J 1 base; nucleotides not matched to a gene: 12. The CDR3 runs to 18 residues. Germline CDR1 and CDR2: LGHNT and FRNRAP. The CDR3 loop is CASGFHPPSGGSYNEQFF. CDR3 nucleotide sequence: TGTGCTAGTGGTTTTCACCCCCCCTCGGGGGGATCCTACAATGAGCAGTTCTTC.

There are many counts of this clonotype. CDR3: CASSSRTGDGYTF. The DNA for the CDR3 is TGTGCCAGCAGCTCGCGGACAGGGGATGGCTACACCTTC. The gene calls are TRBV7-3 and TRBJ1-2; TRBD1 matches 9 bases. In germline, CDR1 is SGHTA, CDR2 FQGTGA. V shed 4 bases and J 6 bases; nucleotides not matched to a gene: 3. The CDR3 length is 13 residues.

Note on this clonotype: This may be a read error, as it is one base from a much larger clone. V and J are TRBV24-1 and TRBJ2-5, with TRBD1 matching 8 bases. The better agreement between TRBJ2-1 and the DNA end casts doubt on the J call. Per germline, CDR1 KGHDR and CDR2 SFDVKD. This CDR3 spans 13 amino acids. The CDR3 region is CATSPGQEETQFF. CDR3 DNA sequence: TGTGCCACCAGCCCGGGACAGGAAGAGACCCAGTTCTTC.

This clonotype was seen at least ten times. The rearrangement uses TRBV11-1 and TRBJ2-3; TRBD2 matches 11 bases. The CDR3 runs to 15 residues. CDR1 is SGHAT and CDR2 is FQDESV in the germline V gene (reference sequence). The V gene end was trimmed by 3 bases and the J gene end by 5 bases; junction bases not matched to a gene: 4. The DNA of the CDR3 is TGTGCCAGCAGCTTTAGCCTAGCGGGAGGAGATACGCAGTATTTT. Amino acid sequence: CASSFSLAGGDTQYF.

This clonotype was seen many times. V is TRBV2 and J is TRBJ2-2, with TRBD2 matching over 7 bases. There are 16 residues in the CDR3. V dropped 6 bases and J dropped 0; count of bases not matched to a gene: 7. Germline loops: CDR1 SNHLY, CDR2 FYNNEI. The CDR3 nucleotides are TGTGCCAGCAGCTTAGGGCTAGCGGCGAACACCGGGGAGCTGTTTTTT. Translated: CASSLGLAANTGELFF.

CDR3 bases: TGCGCCAGCAGCGACCGGGACTTCTCCTCAGCTTTCTTT. As protein: CASSDRDFSSAFF. The rearrangement uses TRBV5-1 and TRBJ1-1, with a weak D call TRBD1 (5 bases). With 4 bases removed from V and 10 bases from J, the gap between germline ends came to 17 bases. Germline loops: CDR1 SGHRS, CDR2 YFSETQ. CDR3 length equals 13 residues.

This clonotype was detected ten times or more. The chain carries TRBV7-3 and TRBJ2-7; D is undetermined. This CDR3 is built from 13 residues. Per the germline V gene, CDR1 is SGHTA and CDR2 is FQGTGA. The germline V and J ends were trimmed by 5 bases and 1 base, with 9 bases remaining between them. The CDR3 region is CASSAPGSYEQYF. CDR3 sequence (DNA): TGTGCCAGCAGCGCACCGGGTTCCTACGAGCAGTACTTC.

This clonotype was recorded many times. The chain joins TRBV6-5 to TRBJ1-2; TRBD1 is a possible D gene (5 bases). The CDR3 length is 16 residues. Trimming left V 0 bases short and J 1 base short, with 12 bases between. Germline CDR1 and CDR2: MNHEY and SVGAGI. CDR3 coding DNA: TGTGCCAGCAGTTACTCGGCAGGGATTAATAACTATGGCTACACCTTC. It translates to CASSYSAGINNYGYTF.

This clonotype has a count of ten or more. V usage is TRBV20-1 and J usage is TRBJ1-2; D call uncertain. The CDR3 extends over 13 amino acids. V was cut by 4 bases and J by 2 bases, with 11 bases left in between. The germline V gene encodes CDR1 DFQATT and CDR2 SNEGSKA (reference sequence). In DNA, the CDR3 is TGCAGTGCTAACGAGGGTTACAACTATGGCTACACCTTC. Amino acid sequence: CSANEGYNYGYTF.

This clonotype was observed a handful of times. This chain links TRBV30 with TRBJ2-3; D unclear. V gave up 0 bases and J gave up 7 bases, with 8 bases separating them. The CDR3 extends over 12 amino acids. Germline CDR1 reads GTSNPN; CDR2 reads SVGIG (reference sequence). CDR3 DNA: TGTGCCTGGAGTGTGGTGACAAATACGCAGTATTTT. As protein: CAWSVVTNTQYF. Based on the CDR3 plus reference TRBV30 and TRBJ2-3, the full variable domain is SQTIHQWPATLVQPVGSPLSLECTVEGTSNPNLYWYRQAAGRGLQLLFYSVGIGQISSEVPQNLSASRPQDRQFILSSKKLLLSDSGFYLCAWSVVTNTQYFGPGTRLTVL.

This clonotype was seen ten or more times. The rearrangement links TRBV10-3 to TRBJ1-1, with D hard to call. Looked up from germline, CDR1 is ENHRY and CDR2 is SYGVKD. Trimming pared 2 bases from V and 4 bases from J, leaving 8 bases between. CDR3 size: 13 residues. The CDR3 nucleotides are TGTGCCATCAGTGAGCGAACGGGCACTGAAGCTTTCTTT. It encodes CAISERTGTEAFF.

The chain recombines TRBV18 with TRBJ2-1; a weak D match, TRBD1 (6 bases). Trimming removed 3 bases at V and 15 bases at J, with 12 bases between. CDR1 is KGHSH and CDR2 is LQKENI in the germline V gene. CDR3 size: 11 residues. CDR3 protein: CASSPGQGTFF. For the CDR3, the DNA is TGTGCCAGCTCACCGGGTCAGGGGACGTTCTTC. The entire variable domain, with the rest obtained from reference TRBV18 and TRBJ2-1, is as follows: NAGVMQNPRHLVRRRGQEARLRCSPMKGHSHVYWYRQLPEEGLKFMVYLQKENIIDESGMPKERFSAEFPKEGPSILRIQQVVRGDSAAYFCASSPGQGTFFGPGTRLTVL.

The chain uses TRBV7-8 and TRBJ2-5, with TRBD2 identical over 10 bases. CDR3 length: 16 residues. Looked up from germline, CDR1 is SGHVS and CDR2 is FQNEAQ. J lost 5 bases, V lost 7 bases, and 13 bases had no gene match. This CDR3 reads CASTLFPAGGYETQYF. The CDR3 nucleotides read TGTGCCAGCACCCTTTTTCCAGCGGGAGGGTACGAGACCCAGTACTTC.

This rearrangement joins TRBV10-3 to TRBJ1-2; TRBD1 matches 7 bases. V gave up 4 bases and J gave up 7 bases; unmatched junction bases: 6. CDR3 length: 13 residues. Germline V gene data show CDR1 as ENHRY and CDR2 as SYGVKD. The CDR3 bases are TGTGCCATCAGTGGGGGGACAGCTCCTGGCTACACCTTC. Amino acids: CAISGGTAPGYTF.

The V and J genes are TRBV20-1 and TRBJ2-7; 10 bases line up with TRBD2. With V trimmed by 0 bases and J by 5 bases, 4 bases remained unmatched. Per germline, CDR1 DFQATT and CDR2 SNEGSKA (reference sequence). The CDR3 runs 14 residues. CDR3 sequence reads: CSARELLAGDEQYF. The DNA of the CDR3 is TGCAGTGCTAGAGAACTCCTAGCGGGAGACGAGCAGTACTTC.

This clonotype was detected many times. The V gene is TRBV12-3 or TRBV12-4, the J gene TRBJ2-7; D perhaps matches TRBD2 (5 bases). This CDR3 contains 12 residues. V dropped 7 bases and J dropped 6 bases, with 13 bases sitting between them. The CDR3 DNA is TGTGCCAGCAACAGAGGACTGGGCGAGCAGTACTTC. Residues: CASNRGLGEQYF.

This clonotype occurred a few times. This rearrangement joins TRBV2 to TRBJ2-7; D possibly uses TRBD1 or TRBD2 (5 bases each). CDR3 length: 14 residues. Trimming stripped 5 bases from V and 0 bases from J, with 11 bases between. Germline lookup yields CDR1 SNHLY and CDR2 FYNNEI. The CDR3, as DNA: TGTGCCAGCAGTTTGGGGGAATACTCCTACGAGCAGTACTTC. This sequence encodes CASSLGEYSYEQYF.

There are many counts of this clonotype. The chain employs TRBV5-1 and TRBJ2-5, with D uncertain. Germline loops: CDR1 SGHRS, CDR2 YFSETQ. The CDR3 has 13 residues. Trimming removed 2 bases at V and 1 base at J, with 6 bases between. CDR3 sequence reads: CASSFTVQETQYF. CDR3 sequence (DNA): TGCGCCAGCAGCTTTACGGTCCAAGAGACCCAGTACTTC.

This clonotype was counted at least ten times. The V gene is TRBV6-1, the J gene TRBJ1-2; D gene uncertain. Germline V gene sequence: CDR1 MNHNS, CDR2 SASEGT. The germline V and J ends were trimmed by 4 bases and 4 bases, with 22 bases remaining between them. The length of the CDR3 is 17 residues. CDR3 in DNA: TGTGCCAGCAGTGGGGCTCTACGGGCCTCACGCGGCTATGGCTACACCTTC. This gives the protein CASSGALRASRGYGYTF.

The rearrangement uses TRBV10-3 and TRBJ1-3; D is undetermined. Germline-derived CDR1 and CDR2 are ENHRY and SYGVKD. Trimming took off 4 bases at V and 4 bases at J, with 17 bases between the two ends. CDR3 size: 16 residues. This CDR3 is CAISGLGPAEGNTIYF. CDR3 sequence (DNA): TGTGCCATCAGTGGCTTAGGCCCTGCGGAAGGAAACACCATATATTTT.

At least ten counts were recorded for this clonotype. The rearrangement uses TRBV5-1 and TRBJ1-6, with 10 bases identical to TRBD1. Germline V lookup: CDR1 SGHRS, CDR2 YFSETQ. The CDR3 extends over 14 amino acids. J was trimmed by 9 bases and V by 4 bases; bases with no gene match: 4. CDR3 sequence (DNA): TGCGCCAGCAGCAGCGGACAGGGGGTTTCACCCCTCCACTTT. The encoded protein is CASSSGQGVSPLHF.

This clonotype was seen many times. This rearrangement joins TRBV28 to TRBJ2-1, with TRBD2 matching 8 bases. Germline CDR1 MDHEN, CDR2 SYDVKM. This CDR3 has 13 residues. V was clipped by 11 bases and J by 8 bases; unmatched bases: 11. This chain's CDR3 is CAGGRGGWDEQFF. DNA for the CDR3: TGTGCCGGTGGCCGGGGGGGCTGGGATGAGCAGTTCTTC.